This entry features one TCR beta chain sequence. The antigen is unknown. These data come from a study of monozygotic twins with inflammatory bowel disease. Staff drew a roughly 2.5 ml blood sample from each donor. Reprocessing the 5' RACE reads, TCRdb reports a single entry for every CDR3 protein and omits DNA. This sample contains some 170,000 distinct CDR3 sequences. The CDR3 is 14 residues long. Study-wide results and limits: IBD patients had lower TCRbeta diversity (inverse Simpson) than healthy co-twins.

Sequences were obtained from blood. The chain recombines TRBV12-3 or TRBV12-4 with TRBJ1-5. The source of this sequence is a human donor with ulcerative colitis or Crohn's disease, or a healthy co-twin of an affected twin (not recorded which). The CDR3 protein is CASSLRENGQPQHF.